This passage covers 10 T cell receptor beta chains from one sample sequenced in a study of identifying expanded T cells in peripheral blood. Here immunoSEQ multiplex PCR was the method, and the copy in TCRdb shows in-frame clones only, minus some. Among under 70,000 clones listed, 80% to 90% were seen once. Sequenced: blood. The receptors shown here come from a person aged 18 to 69 in good health.

The chain carries TRBV6-4 and TRBJ2-2; D unclear. This CDR3 contains 14 residues. The germline CDR1 and CDR2 sequences are MRHNA and SNTAGT. The ends were cut back, 3 bases at V and 5 bases at J, with 10 bases in the middle. The chain's CDR3 is CASSESGETGELFF. The CDR3 nucleotides are TGTGCCAGCAGTGAGTCAGGCGAAACCGGGGAGCTGTTTTTT.

The V gene is TRBV7-3, the J gene TRBJ2-3, with TRBD2 identical over 16 bases. Germline trimming cut 5 bases from V and 14 bases from J; bases unmatched to any gene: 7. This CDR3 region has 14 residues. From germline, CDR1 is SGHTA and CDR2 FQGTGA. CDR3 bases: TGTGCCAGCAGCCCGGGACTAGCGGGAGGGCGTGCGTATTTT. Amino acids: CASSPGLAGGRAYF.

This clone was recorded once. J is TRBJ2-7 and V is TRBV7-9; D not resolved. Germline CDR1 SEHNR, CDR2 FQNEAQ (reference sequence). The CDR3 has 12 amino acids. Deletions cut 0 bases from V and 3 bases from J, with 3 bases between. The CDR3 sequence is CASSLADYEQYF. In DNA form, the CDR3 reads TGTGCCAGCAGCTTAGCCGACTACGAGCAGTACTTC. The full variable domain, in which reference TRBV7-9 and TRBJ2-7 provide the parts outside the CDR3, is DTGVSQNPRHKITKRGQNVTFRCDPISEHNRLYWYRQTLGQGPEFLTYFQNEAQLEKSRLLSDRFSAERPKGSFSTLEIQRTEQGDSAMYLCASSLADYEQYFGPGTRLTVT.

The genes are TRBV4-2 and TRBJ2-7, with 8 bases lining up with TRBD2. The CDR3 is 15 amino acids. Germline-derived CDR1 and CDR2 are LGHNA and YNFKEQ. Trimming cost V 0 bases and J 0 bases; bases outside gene matches: 1. CDR3 region: CASSQESGGSYEQYF. As DNA, the CDR3 is TGTGCCAGCAGCCAAGAGAGCGGGGGCTCCTACGAGCAGTACTTC.

The chain couples TRBV5-5 to TRBJ1-2; D is ambiguous. Germline CDR1 reads SGHKS; CDR2 reads YYEKEE (reference sequence). CDR3 size: 15 residues. The germline V and J ends were trimmed by 0 bases and 4 bases, with 13 bases remaining between them. The CDR3 coding sequence is TGTGCCAGCAGCTTGGCTAATGTTGCCAGCTATGGCTACACCTTC. Its protein is CASSLANVASYGYTF.

This clone was seen just once. In DNA form, the CDR3 reads TGCGCCAGCAGCTTGACAACGGGTAACTATGGCTACACCTTC. Its protein product is CASSLTTGNYGYTF. The V gene is TRBV5-1, the J gene TRBJ1-2; D not resolved. V was trimmed by 1 base and J by 1 base, leaving 8 bases between them. CDR1 is SGHRS, CDR2 YFSETQ, per germline. This CDR3 contains 14 residues.

V and J are TRBV6-4 and TRBJ2-2, with D tentatively TRBD2 (6 bases). CDR3 length equals 13 residues. V shed 4 bases and J shed 5 bases, with 8 bases lying between them. The germline V gene encodes CDR1 MRHNA and CDR2 SNTAGT. For the CDR3, the DNA is TGTGCCAGCAGTGTTGGGACTACCGGGGAGCTGTTTTTT. Translating it yields CASSVGTTGELFF.

This clone has just one count. The J gene is TRBJ2-7, the V gene TRBV7-2; a possible D gene is TRBD1 (5 bases). V was shortened by 5 bases and J by 5 bases, with 16 bases between the two germline ends. CDR1 is SGHTA, CDR2 FQGNSA, per germline. The CDR3 has 14 residues. CDR3 DNA sequence: TGTGCCAGCAGCCCCTACAAGGGGTCCCACGAGCAGTACTTC. It yields the protein CASSPYKGSHEQYF.

This chain links TRBV28 with TRBJ1-3; unclear D gene. Germline CDR1 is MDHEN and CDR2 is SYDVKM. Trimming removed 3 bases from V and 6 bases from J, with 12 bases in between. The CDR3 length is 14 residues. The CDR3 DNA is TGTGCCAGCAGTTTCGGGAGCGGGCTAAACACCATATATTTT. Amino acids: CASSFGSGLNTIYF. Filled out from reference TRBV28 and TRBJ1-3, the complete variable domain reads DVKVTQSSRYLVKRTGEKVFLECVQDMDHENMFWYRQDPGLGLRLIYFSYDVKMKEKGDIPEGYSVSREKKERFSLILESASTNQTSMYLCASSFGSGLNTIYFGEGSWLTVV.

Only one count was recorded for this clone. The gene calls are TRBV7-2 and TRBJ2-7; maybe TRBD2 (6 bases). This CDR3 comprises 14 residues. CDR1 and CDR2 from the germline V gene are SGHTA and FQGNSA. V was cut by 1 base and J by 5 bases, with 12 bases left in between. CDR3 amino acids: CASSLVGGRDEQYF. CDR3 in DNA: TGTGCCAGCAGCTTAGTGGGGGGTCGCGACGAGCAGTACTTC.